One and the same sample provided the 10 T cell receptor beta chains below, sequenced in a study of T cells after yellow fever vaccination. Each CDR3 protein is one row after TCRdb ran MiXCR on the 5' RACE reads. The sample records a few hundred thousand distinct CDR3 sequences, 6.5% to 8.5% being singletons. The material sequenced was CD4+ T cells sorted from PBMCs, taken 15 days after the yellow fever booster vaccination. These receptors all stem from a man younger than 40 who received the YFV17D yellow fever vaccine.

The chain recombines TRBV12-3 or TRBV12-4 with TRBJ2-7, with unresolved D. The CDR3 loop spans 12 amino acids. V lost 3 bases, J lost 3 bases, and 6 bases lay in between. CDR3 residues: CASSLRNYEQYF. As DNA, the CDR3 is TGTGCCAGCAGTTTGAGGAACTACGAGCAGTACTTC.

This clonotype appeared many times. V is TRBV7-2 and J is TRBJ2-2; TRBD2 might be the D (6 bases). Germline loops: CDR1 SGHTA, CDR2 FQGNSA. The CDR3 loop spans 15 amino acids. Trimming stripped 4 bases from V and 7 bases from J, with 16 bases between. The CDR3 is CASSWASSAVGELFF. The CDR3 region has the DNA TGTGCCAGCAGCTGGGCATCTAGCGCGGTCGGGGAGCTGTTTTTT.

The CDR3 protein is CASNAGTQYYEQYF. CDR3 sequence (DNA): TGTGCCAGTAACGCCGGGACCCAATACTACGAGCAGTACTTC. This chain links TRBV19 with TRBJ2-7; the D call may be TRBD1 or TRBD2 (5 bases each). CDR3 length: 14 residues. V shed 7 bases and J shed 3 bases, with 16 bases lying between them. Germline CDR1 reads LNHDA; CDR2 reads SQIVND (reference sequence).

This clonotype occurred a few times. This chain links TRBV5-4 with TRBJ2-3; D is ambiguous. V was trimmed by 2 bases and J by 7 bases, leaving 11 bases between them. The CDR3 contains 13 residues. Germline-derived CDR1 and CDR2 are SGHNT and YYREEE (reference sequence). CDR3 residues: CASSFPRTNTQYF. In DNA, the CDR3 is TGTGCCAGCAGCTTCCCCCGAACGAATACGCAGTATTTT. Together with reference TRBV5-4 and TRBJ2-3, the CDR3 gives the full variable domain: ETGVTQSPTHLIKTRGQQVTLRCSSQSGHNTVSWYQQALGQGPQFIFQYYREEENGRGNFPPRFSGLQFPNYSSELNVNALELDDSALYLCASSFPRTNTQYFGPGTRLTVL.

This clonotype occurred a few times. This rearrangement joins TRBV7-2 to TRBJ2-1; 9 nucleotides align to TRBD2. Germline V CDR1 and CDR2: SGHTA, FQGNSA. V shed 3 bases and J 6 bases; nucleotides not matched to a gene: 12. This CDR3 spans 17 amino acids. In nucleotides, the CDR3 is TGTGCCAGCAGCTTGAGGCGAGGGACTAGCCTTGGCAATGAGCAGTTCTTC. Translated: CASSLRRGTSLGNEQFF.

This clonotype was counted ten times or more. The rearrangement links TRBV7-3 to TRBJ2-2; 7 bases fit TRBD2. Trimming took 2 bases from V and 6 from J; bases not matched to a gene: 6. The CDR3 covers 15 residues. Germline-derived CDR1 and CDR2 are SGHTA and FQGTGA. The CDR3 reads CASSLSAGVAGELFF. DNA for the CDR3: TGTGCCAGCAGCTTATCTGCGGGAGTGGCCGGGGAGCTGTTTTTT. Full variable domain (outside the CDR3, taken from reference TRBV7-3 and TRBJ2-2): GAGVSQTPSNKVTEKGKYVELRCDPISGHTALYWYRQSLGQGPEFLIYFQGTGAADDSGLPNDRFFAVRPEGSVSTLKIQRTERGDSAVYLCASSLSAGVAGELFFGEGSRLTVL.

The V and J genes are TRBV20-1 and TRBJ1-1; D perhaps matches TRBD1 (5 bases). Germline CDR1 is DFQATT and CDR2 is SNEGSKA (reference sequence). V was trimmed by 6 bases and J by 1 base, leaving 12 bases between them. CDR3 length equals 13 residues. CDR3 amino acids: CSAPGDSNTEAFF. The CDR3 DNA is TGCAGTGCACCGGGGGACTCGAACACTGAAGCTTTCTTT.

As for this clonotype: With a much larger clone just one base away, this may be a read error. This chain connects TRBV7-2 to TRBJ2-1; perhaps TRBD1 as D (5 bases). Trimming left V 1 base short and J 6 bases short, with 19 bases between. The CDR3 contains 17 residues. Germline V lookup: CDR1 SGHTA, CDR2 FQGNSA. CDR3 sequence reads: CASSLGRPGSPSNEQFF. The CDR3 DNA reads TGTGCCAGCAGCTTAGGCAGGCCAGGGTCACCTAGCAATGAGCAGTTCTTC.

The rearrangement uses TRBV2 and TRBJ2-7; a weak D match, TRBD1 (5 bases). The V end lost 8 bases, the J end lost 0 bases, and 14 bases lay between the germline ends. The CDR3 length is 14 residues. Germline V gene data show CDR1 as SNHLY and CDR2 as FYNNEI. CDR3 nucleotides: TGTGCCAGCGTCAGCCCCAGGGACTCCTACGAGCAGTACTTC. As protein: CASVSPRDSYEQYF.

This clonotype was seen a few times. The V call is TRBV6-2 or TRBV6-3, the J call TRBJ1-1; tentatively, D is TRBD1 (6 bases). The CDR3 sequence is 11 residues long. The germline gives CDR1 MNHEY, CDR2 SVGEGT. V dropped 7 bases and J dropped 11 bases, with 14 bases sitting between them. CDR3 DNA sequence: TGTGCCAGCAACCGGGGGCGCCGGGCTTTCTTT. The encoded protein is CASNRGRRAFF.